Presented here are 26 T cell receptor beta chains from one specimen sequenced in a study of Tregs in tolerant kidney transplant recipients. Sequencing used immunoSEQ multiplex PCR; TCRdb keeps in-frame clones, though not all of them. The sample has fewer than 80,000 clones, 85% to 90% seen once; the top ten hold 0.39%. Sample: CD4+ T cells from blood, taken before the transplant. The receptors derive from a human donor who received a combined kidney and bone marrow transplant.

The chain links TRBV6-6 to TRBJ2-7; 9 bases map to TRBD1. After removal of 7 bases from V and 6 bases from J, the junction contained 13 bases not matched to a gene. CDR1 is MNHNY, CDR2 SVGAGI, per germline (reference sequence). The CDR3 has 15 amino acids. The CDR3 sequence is CASTDRGQGGREQYF. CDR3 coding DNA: TGTGCCAGCACCGACCGGGGACAGGGCGGTCGCGAGCAGTACTTC.

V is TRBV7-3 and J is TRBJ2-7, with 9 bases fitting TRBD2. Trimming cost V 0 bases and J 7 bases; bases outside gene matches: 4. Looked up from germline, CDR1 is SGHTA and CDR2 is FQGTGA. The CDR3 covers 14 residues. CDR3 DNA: TGTGCCAGCAGCTTAACGTTAGCGGGAGCTGAGCAGTACTTC. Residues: CASSLTLAGAEQYF.

DNA of the CDR3: TGTGCCAGCAGCCCCAATGGAGACGCCCTCTACGAGCAGTACTTC. This encodes CASSPNGDALYEQYF. This chain uses TRBV5-6 with TRBJ2-7; no reliable D call. The CDR3 spans 15 residues. V lost 4 bases and J lost 3, with 17 bases in between. Germline values: CDR1 SGHDT, CDR2 YYEEEE.

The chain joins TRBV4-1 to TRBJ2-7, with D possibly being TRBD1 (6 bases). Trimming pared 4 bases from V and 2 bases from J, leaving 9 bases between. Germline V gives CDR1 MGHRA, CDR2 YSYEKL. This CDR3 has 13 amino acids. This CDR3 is CASSLRDTYEQYF. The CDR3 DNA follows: TGCGCCAGCAGCCTAAGGGACACCTACGAGCAGTACTTC.

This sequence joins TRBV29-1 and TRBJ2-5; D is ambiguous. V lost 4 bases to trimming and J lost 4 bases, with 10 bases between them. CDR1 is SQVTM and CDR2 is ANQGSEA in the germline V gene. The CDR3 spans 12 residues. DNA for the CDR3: TGCAGCGTTGGCCGGAGCCGAGAGACCCAGTACTTC. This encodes CSVGRSRETQYF.

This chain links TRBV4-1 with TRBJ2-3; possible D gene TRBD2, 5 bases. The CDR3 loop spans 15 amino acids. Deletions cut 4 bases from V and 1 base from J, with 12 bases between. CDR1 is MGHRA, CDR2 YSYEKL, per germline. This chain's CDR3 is CASSPRGDGTDTQYF. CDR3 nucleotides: TGCGCCAGCAGCCCCCGGGGTGATGGCACAGATACGCAGTATTTT.

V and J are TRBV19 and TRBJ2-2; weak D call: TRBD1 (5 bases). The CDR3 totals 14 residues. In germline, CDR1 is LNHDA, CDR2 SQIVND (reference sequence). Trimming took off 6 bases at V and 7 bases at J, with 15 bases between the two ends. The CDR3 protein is CASSPRVGVGELFF. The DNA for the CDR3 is TGTGCCAGTAGCCCACGGGTAGGGGTCGGGGAGCTGTTTTTT.

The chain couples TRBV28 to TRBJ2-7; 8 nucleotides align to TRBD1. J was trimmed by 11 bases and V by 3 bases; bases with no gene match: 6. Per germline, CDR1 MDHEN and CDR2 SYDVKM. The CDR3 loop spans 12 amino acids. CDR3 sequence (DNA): TGTGCCAGCAGTTTGAGGACAGGGCCAAAGTACTTC. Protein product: CASSLRTGPKYF.

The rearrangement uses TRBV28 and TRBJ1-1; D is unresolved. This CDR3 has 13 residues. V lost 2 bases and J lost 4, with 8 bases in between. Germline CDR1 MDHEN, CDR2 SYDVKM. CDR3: CASSLGGPTEAFF. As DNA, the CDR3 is TGTGCCAGCAGTTTAGGAGGGCCCACTGAAGCTTTCTTT.

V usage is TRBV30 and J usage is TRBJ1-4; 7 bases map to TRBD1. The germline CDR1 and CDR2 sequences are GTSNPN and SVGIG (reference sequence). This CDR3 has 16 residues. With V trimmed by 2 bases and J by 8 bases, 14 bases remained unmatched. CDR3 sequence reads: CAWSSGTATLHEKLFF. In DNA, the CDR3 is TGTGCCTGGAGTTCGGGGACAGCTACATTACACGAAAAACTGTTTTTT. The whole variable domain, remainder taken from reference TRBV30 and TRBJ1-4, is SQTIHQWPATLVQPVGSPLSLECTVEGTSNPNLYWYRQAAGRGLQLLFYSVGIGQISSEVPQNLSASRPQDRQFILSSKKLLLSDSGFYLCAWSSGTATLHEKLFFGSGTQLSVL.

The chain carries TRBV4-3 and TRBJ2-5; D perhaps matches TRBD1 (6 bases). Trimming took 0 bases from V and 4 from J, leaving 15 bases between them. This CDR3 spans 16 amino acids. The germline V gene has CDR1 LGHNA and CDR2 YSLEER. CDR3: CASSQDYGRGGETQYF. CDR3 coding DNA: TGCGCCAGCAGCCAAGATTACGGCAGGGGTGGAGAGACCCAGTACTTC.

The CDR3, as DNA: TGTGCCAGCAGCCTAACCGGAGACACTGAAGCTTTCTTT. This gives the protein CASSLTGDTEAFF. The rearrangement uses TRBV6-1 and TRBJ1-1; D is ambiguous. CDR1 is MNHNS, CDR2 SASEGT, per germline. Trimming took 6 bases from V and 3 from J, leaving 11 bases between them. The CDR3 totals 13 residues.

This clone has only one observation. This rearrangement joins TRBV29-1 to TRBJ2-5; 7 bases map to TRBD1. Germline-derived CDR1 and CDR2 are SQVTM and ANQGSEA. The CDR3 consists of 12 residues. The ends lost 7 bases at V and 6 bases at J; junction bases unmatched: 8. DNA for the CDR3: TGCAGCGCCCTGGACAGGTTGAAGACCCAGTACTTC. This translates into CSALDRLKTQYF.

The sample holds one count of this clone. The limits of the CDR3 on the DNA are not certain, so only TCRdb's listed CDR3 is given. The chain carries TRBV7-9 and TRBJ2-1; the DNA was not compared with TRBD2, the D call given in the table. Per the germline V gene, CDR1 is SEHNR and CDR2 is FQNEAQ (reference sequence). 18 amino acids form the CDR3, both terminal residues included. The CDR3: CASSFLWTSGTSYNEQFF.

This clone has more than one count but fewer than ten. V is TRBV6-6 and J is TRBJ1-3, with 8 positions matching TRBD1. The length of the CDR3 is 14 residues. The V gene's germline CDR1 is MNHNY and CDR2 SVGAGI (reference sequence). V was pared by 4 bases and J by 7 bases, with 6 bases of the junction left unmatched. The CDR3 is CASSSRTGWNTIYF. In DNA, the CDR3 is TGTGCCAGCAGTTCTCGGACAGGGTGGAACACCATATATTTT.

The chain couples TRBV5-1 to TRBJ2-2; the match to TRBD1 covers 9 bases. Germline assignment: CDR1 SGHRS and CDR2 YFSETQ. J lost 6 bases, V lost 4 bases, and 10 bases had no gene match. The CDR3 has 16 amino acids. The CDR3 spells CASSPSRDRVSGELFF. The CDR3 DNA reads TGCGCCAGCAGCCCGTCCCGGGACAGGGTTTCCGGGGAGCTGTTTTTT.

The chain's CDR3 is CASSRSGSGSVGEQYF. Here the CDR3 DNA reads TGTGCCAGCTCACGGTCGGGAAGCGGGAGCGTCGGGGAGCAGTACTTC. The rearrangement uses TRBV18 and TRBJ2-7, with 8 positions matching TRBD2. The CDR3 contains 16 residues. The germline V gene has CDR1 KGHSH and CDR2 LQKENI. The ends lost 4 bases at V and 7 bases at J; junction bases unmatched: 15.

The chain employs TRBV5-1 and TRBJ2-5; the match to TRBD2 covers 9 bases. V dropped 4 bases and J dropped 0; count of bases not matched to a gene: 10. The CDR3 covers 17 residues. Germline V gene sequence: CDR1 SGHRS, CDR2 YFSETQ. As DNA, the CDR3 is TGCGCCAGCAGCCCGGCGGGACCTAGCGGGAACCAAGAGACCCAGTACTTC. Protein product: CASSPAGPSGNQETQYF.

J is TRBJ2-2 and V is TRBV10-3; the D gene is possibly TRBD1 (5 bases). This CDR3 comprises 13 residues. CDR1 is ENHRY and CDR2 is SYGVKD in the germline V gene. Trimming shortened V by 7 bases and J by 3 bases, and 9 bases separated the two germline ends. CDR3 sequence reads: CAITTTDTGELFF. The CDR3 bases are TGTGCCATCACAACGACAGACACCGGGGAGCTGTTTTTT.

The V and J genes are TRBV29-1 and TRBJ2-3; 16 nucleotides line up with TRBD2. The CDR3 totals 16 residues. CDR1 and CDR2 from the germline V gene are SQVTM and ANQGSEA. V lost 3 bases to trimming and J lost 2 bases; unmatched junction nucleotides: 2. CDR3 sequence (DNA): TGCAGCGTTGAGGGGACTAGCGGGAGGGCCACAGATACGCAGTATTTT. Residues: CSVEGTSGRATDTQYF.

The CDR3 reads CASSAGAGNTIYF. CDR3 nucleotide sequence: TGTGCCAGCAGTGCAGGGGCTGGAAACACCATATATTTT. The genes are TRBV2 and TRBJ1-3; a weak D match, TRBD1 (6 bases). The CDR3 consists of 13 residues. The germline CDR1 and CDR2 sequences are SNHLY and FYNNEI. Trimming removed 4 bases from V and 2 bases from J, with 6 bases in between. Full variable domain (outside the CDR3, taken from reference TRBV2 and TRBJ1-3): EPEVTQTPSHQVTQMGQEVILRCVPISNHLYFYWYRQILGQKVEFLVSFYNNEISEKSEIFDDQFSVERPDGSNFTLKIRSTKLEDSAMYFCASSAGAGNTIYFGEGSWLTVV.

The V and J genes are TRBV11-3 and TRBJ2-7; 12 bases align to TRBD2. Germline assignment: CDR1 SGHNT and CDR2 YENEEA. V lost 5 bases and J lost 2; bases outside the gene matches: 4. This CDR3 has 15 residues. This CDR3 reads CASSQTSGSAYEQYF. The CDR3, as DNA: TGTGCCAGCAGCCAGACTAGCGGGAGCGCCTACGAGCAGTACTTC.

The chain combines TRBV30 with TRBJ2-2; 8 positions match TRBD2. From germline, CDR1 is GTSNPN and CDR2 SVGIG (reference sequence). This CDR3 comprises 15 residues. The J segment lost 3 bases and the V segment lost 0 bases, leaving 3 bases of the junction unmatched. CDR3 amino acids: CAWSVAGVHTGELFF. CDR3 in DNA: TGTGCCTGGAGTGTAGCGGGAGTTCACACCGGGGAGCTGTTTTTT.

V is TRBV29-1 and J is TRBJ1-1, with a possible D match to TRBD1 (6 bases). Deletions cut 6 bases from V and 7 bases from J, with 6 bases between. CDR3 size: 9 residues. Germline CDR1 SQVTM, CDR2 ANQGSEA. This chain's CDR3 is CSVGGEAFF. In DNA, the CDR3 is TGCAGCGTAGGGGGTGAAGCTTTCTTT. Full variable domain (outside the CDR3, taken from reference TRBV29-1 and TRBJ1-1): SAVISQKPSRDICQRGTSLTIQCQVDSQVTMMFWYRQQPGQSLTLIATANQGSEATYESGFVIDKFPISRPNLTFSTLTVSNMSPEDSSIYLCSVGGEAFFGQGTRLTVV.

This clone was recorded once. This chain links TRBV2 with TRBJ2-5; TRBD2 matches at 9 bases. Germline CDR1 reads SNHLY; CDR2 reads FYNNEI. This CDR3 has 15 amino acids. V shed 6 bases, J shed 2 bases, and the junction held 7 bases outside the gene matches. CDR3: CASSGLAGRQETQYF. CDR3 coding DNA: TGTGCCAGCAGCGGCCTAGCGGGGCGACAAGAGACCCAGTACTTC.

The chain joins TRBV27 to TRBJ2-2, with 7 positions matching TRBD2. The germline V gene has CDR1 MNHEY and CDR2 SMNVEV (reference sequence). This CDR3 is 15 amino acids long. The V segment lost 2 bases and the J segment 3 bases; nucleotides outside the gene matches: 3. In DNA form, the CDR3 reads TGTGCCAGCAGTTTAAAGCGGGATTACACCGGGGAGCTGTTTTTT. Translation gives CASSLKRDYTGELFF.